Only a few counts were recorded for the clone carrying this T cell receptor (beta chain). Its antigen is not known. This entry comes from a study of early T cells in non-severe SARS-CoV-2 infection. TCRdb called the 5' RACE reads again in MiXCR, with one record for every CDR3 protein. The sample contains around 57,000 distinct CDR3 sequences, around 6.5% of which appear only once. Overall study findings and caveats: The study's VDJdb matching favored anti-spike CD8 responses and missed private and CD4 specificities.

CDR3 length equals 17 residues. The germline V gene encodes CDR1 MRHNA and CDR2 SNTAGT. The V and J ends lost 5 bases and 3 bases, in that order; junction bases with no gene match: 16. Sequencing was performed on whole blood, taken at baseline. The chain recombines TRBV6-4 with TRBJ2-7; TRBD2 aligns across 7 bases. The receptor comes from an adult who was a healthcare worker with PCR-confirmed SARS-CoV-2 infection or an uninfected control (not recorded which). The CDR3 DNA sequence: TGTGCCAGCAGTCCTCGATTGAGACGGGAGGTGAGCTACGAGCAGTACTTC. As protein: CASSPRLRREVSYEQYF.